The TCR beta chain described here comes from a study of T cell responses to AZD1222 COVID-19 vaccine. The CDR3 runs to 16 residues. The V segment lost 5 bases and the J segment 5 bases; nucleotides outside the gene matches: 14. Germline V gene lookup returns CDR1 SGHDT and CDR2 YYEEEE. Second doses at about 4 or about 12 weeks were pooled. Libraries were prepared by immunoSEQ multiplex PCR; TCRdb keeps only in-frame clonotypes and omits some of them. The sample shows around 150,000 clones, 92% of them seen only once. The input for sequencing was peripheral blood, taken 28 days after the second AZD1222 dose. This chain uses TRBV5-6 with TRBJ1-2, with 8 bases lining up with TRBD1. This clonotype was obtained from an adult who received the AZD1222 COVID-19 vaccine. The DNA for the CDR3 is TGTGCCAGCAGTCGTCTTACCGGGACAGGCTTTTATGGCTACACCTTC. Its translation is CASSRLTGTGFYGYTF. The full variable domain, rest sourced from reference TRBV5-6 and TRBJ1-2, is DAGVTQSPTHLIKTRGQQVTLRCSPKSGHDTVSWYQQALGQGPQFIFQYYEEEERQRGNFPDRFSGHQFPNYSSELNVNALLLGDSALYLCASSRLTGTGFYGYTFGSGTRLTVV.